The text below deals with one TCR beta chain. The target antigen is unknown. This specimen comes from a study of neoadjuvant nivolumab and ipilimumab in lung cancer. Overall study context: The combination arm added day-1 ipilimumab 1 mg/kg to nivolumab 3 mg/kg on days 1, 15, 29. Study-wide findings and caveats: TCR clonality did not significantly correlate with pathologic tumor regression. TCR richness and clonality were higher in tumors than adjacent uninvolved lung.

Assay: immunoSEQ multiplex PCR; the TCRdb copy retains only in-frame clones and omits some. The sample has about 8,100 clones, 70% to 80% seen once; the top ten hold about 6.9%. Germline CDR1 reads MRHNA; CDR2 reads SNTAGT. The CDR3 runs to 13 residues. The germline V and J ends were trimmed by 3 bases and 7 bases, with 7 bases remaining between them. This receptor was identified in an adult with non-small cell lung cancer. Sequenced here: adjacent normal lung tissue, sampled after neoadjuvant nivolumab, alone or with ipilimumab, at or shortly before surgery. The gene calls are TRBV6-4 and TRBJ1-6; unclear D gene. CDR3 nucleotides: TGTGCCAGCAGTGAAATAACGAATTCACCCCTCCACTTT. Amino acid sequence: CASSEITNSPLHF.